This T cell receptor beta chain is from a study of PD-1 blockade in classical Hodgkin lymphoma. Whole-study findings and limits: Any patient who commenced nivolumab under 1 year after ASCT was excluded. Reported findings placed baseline TCR diversity lower in newly diagnosed patients (compared with healthy donors).

About this clone itself: No antigen is known for it.

The method was immunoSEQ multiplex PCR; TCRdb's version includes in-frame clones alone and lacks a portion of them. The sample holds 35,000 to 45,000 clones; around two thirds are singletons and the top ten take roughly 3%. Brentuximab vedotin exposure varied, and every patient relapsed after autologous stem cell transplantation. Relapsed/refractory classical Hodgkin lymphoma patients had complete, partial or progressive responses. The CDR3 covers 13 residues. Germline loops: CDR1 SGHAT, CDR2 FQNNGV. The ends were cut back, 4 bases at V and 9 bases at J, with 13 bases in the middle. The chain uses TRBV11-2 and TRBJ2-1, with D tentatively TRBD1 (6 bases). Sample: peripheral blood mononuclear cells (PBMCs), taken at baseline. The TCR originated in a human donor with classical Hodgkin lymphoma. CDR3 coding DNA: TGTGCCAGCAGCTCCGACAGGTCGGCTGAGCAGTTCTTC. This sequence encodes CASSSDRSAEQFF.